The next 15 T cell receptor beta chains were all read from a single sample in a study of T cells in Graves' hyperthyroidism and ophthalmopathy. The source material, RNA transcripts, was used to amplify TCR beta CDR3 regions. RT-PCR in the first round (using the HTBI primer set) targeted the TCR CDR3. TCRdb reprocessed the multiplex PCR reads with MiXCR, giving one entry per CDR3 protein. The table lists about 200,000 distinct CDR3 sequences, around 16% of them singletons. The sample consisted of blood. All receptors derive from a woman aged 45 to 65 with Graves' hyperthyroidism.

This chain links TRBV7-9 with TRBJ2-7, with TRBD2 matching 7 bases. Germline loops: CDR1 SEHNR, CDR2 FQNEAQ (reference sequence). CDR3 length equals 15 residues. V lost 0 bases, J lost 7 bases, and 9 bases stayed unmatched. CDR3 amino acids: CASSLAGGDVGEQYF. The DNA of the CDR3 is TGTGCCAGCAGCTTAGCGGGGGGGGACGTGGGAGAGCAGTACTTC.

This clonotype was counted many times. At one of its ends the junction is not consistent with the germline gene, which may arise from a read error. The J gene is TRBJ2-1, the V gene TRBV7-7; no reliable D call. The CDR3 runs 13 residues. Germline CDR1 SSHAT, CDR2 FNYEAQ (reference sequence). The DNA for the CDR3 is TGTGCTAGCAGCTTAGAACGGCACAATGAGCAGTTCTTC. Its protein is CASSLERHNEQFF.

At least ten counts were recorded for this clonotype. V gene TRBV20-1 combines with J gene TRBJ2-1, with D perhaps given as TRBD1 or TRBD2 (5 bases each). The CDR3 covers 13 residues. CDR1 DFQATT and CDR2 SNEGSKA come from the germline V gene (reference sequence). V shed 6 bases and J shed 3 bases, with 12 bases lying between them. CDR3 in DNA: TGCAGTGCCCACGGGACCGACTACAATGAGCAGTTCTTC. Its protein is CSAHGTDYNEQFF.

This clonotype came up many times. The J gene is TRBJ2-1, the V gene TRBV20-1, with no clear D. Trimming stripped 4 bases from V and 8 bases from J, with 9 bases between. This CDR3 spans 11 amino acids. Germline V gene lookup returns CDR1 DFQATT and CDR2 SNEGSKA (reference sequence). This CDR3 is CSAKVGYEQFF. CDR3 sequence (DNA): TGCAGTGCTAAGGTCGGGTATGAGCAGTTCTTC.

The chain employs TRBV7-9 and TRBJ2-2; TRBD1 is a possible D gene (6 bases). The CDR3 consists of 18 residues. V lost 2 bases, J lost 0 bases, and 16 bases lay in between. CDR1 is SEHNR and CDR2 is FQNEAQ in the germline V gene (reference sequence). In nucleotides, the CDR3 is TGTGCCAGCAGCTTAATATCCAACAGGGCCCCGAACACCGGGGAGCTGTTTTTT. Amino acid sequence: CASSLISNRAPNTGELFF.

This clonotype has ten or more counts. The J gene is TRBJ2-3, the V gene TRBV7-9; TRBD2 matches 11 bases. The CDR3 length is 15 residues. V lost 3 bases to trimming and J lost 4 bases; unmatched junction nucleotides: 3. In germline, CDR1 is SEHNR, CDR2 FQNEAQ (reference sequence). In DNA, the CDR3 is TGTGCCAGCAGCTTCCTAGCGGGAGGCCCAGATACGCAGTATTTT. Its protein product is CASSFLAGGPDTQYF.

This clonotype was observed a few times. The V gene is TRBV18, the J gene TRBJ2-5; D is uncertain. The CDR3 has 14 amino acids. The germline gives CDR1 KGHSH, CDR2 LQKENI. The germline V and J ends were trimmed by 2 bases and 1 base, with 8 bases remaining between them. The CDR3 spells CASSPMQSQETQYF. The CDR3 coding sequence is TGTGCCAGCTCACCAATGCAGAGCCAAGAGACCCAGTACTTC.

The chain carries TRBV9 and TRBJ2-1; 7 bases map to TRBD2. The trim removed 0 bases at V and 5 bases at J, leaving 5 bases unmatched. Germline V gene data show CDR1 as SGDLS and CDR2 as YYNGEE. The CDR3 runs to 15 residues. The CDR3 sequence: CASSVEGGADNEQFF. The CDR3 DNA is TGTGCCAGCAGCGTAGAGGGAGGGGCAGACAATGAGCAGTTCTTC. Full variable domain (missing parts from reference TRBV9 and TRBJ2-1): DSGVTQTPKHLITATGQRVTLRCSPRSGDLSVYWYQQSLDQGLQFLIQYYNGEERAKGNILERFSAQQFPDLHSELNLSSLELGDSALYFCASSVEGGADNEQFFGPGTRLTVL.

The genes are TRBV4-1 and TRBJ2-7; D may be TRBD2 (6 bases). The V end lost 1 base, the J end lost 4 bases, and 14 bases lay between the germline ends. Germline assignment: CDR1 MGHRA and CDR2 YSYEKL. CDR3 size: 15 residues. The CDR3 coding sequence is TGCGCCAGCAGCCAAGTCATGGGGGGAGAGTACGAGCAGTACTTC. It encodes CASSQVMGGEYEQYF.

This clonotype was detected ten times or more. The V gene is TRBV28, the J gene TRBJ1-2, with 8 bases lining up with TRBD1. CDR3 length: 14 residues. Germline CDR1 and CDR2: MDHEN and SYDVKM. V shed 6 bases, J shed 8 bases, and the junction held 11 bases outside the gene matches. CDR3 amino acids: CASRLTDRGVGYTF. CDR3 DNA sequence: TGTGCCAGCAGACTCACCGACAGGGGCGTCGGCTACACCTTC.

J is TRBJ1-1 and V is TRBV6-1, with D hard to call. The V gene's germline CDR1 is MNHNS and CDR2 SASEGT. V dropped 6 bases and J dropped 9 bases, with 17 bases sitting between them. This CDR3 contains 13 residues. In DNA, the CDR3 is TGTGCCAGCAGACCAAGGTTCAGGAGTCAAGCTTTCTTT. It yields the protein CASRPRFRSQAFF.

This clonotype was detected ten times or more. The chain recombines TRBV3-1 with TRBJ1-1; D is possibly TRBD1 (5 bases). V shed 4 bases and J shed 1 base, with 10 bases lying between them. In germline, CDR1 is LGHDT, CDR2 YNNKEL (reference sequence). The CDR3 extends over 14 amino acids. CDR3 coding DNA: TGTGCCAGCAGCCCTAAAGGGGAGAACACTGAAGCTTTCTTT. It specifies CASSPKGENTEAFF.

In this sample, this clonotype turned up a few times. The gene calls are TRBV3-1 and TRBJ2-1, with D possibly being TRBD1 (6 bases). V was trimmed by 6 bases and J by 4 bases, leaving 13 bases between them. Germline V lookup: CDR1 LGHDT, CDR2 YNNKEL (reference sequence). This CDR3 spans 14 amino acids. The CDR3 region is CASSQGHNYNEQFF. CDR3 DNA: TGTGCCAGCAGTCAGGGACACAATTACAATGAGCAGTTCTTC.

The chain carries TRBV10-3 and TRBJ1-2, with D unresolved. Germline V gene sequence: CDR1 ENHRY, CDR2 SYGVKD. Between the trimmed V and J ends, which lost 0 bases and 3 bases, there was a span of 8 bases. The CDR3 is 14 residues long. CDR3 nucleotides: TGTGCCATCAGTGAGTCAGGTGCGGACTATGGCTACACCTTC. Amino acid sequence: CAISESGADYGYTF.

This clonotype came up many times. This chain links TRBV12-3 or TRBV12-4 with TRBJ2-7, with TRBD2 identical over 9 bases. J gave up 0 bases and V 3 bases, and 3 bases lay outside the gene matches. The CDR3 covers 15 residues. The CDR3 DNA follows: TGTGCCAGCAGTTTGAGCGGGAGGAACTCCTACGAGCAGTACTTC. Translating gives CASSLSGRNSYEQYF.